The source of this T cell receptor (beta chain) is a study of shared clonotypes between healthy human individuals. J gave up 6 bases and V 5 bases, and 18 bases lay outside the gene matches. This CDR3 spans 18 amino acids. Germline-derived CDR1 and CDR2 are SGHTA and FQGTGA. The method was immunoSEQ multiplex PCR; TCRdb's version includes in-frame clones alone and lacks a portion of them. This sample has roughly 2,500,000 clones, with roughly 93% found just once. V is TRBV7-3 and J is TRBJ2-3, with 9 bases aligning to TRBD1. The sequence was obtained from a man younger than 35 in good health. Some clones in this sample may be carry-over from other donors' samples. Specimen: naive CD4+ T cells from PBMCs. As for subset: CD45RA+ positively selected. CDR3 in amino acids: CASSARGQGIGRFDTQYF. The CDR3 DNA reads as TGTGCCAGCAGCGCCCGCGGACAGGGGATAGGAAGGTTCGATACGCAGTATTTT.